This entry lists 24 T cell receptor beta chains sequenced from one sample in a study of blood T cell repertoires in COVID-19. This table comes from immunoSEQ multiplex PCR, and its TCRdb copy is limited to in-frame clones, with some not included. The sample contains about 130,000 clones, 65% to 85% of which appear only once. The sample taken for sequencing was peripheral blood. Receptors originate from a man in his 70s with acute or convalescent COVID-19.

The V and J genes are TRBV29-1 and TRBJ2-1, with a tentative D call TRBD1 (5 bases). V was cut by 4 bases and J by 5 bases, with 18 bases left in between. Germline V gene data show CDR1 as SQVTM and CDR2 as ANQGSEA. The CDR3 length is 15 residues. The CDR3 loop is CSVAVQAQGNNEQFF. The CDR3 DNA reads as TGCAGCGTTGCGGTACAGGCTCAGGGTAACAATGAGCAGTTCTTC.

The chain combines TRBV19 with TRBJ1-6; 10 bases align to TRBD1. Unmatched junction bases numbered 4, after V lost 3 bases and J lost 8 bases. The CDR3 loop spans 15 amino acids. CDR1 and CDR2 from the germline V gene are LNHDA and SQIVND (reference sequence). CDR3 nucleotides: TGTGCCAGTAGTATGACAGGGGGCTTTGATTCACCCCTCCACTTT. It specifies CASSMTGGFDSPLHF.

The gene calls are TRBV7-2 and TRBJ2-7, with 11 bases fitting TRBD2. The CDR3 consists of 15 residues. Losses at the gene ends were 5 bases for V and 1 base for J; bases not matched to a gene: 4. Per germline, CDR1 SGHTA and CDR2 FQGNSA. The CDR3 DNA reads TGTGCCAGCAGCCGCACTAGCGGGGGATCCTACGAGCAGTACTTC. It encodes CASSRTSGGSYEQYF.

J is TRBJ1-5 and V is TRBV5-1; TRBD1 matches at 7 bases. V lost 4 bases to trimming and J lost 8 bases; unmatched junction nucleotides: 6. Germline CDR1 is SGHRS and CDR2 is YFSETQ. This CDR3 has 13 residues. CDR3 region: CASSPRGIEPQHF. CDR3 DNA sequence: TGCGCCAGCAGCCCCAGGGGGATAGAGCCCCAGCATTTT.

This chain joins TRBV18 and TRBJ2-7; 7 bases line up with TRBD2. Trimming at V came to 3 bases and at J to 0 bases, leaving 8 bases not matched to a gene. Germline values: CDR1 KGHSH, CDR2 LQKENI. There are 16 residues in the CDR3. The CDR3 DNA is TGTGCCAGCTCACCCCAGGGAGGGTCAAGCTCCTACGAGCAGTACTTC. It translates to CASSPQGGSSSYEQYF. Full variable domain (remainder filled in from reference TRBV18 and TRBJ2-7): NAGVMQNPRHLVRRRGQEARLRCSPMKGHSHVYWYRQLPEEGLKFMVYLQKENIIDESGMPKERFSAEFPKEGPSILRIQQVVRGDSAAYFCASSPQGGSSSYEQYFGPGTRLTVT.

V usage is TRBV12-5 and J usage is TRBJ1-2; D gene ambiguous. The CDR3 loop spans 14 amino acids. V lost 1 base and J 8 bases, leaving 14 bases between the germline ends. Germline V gives CDR1 LGHNT, CDR2 FRNRAP. The CDR3 DNA reads as TGTGCTAGTGGTTTGGACTTTTCATTAAGCGGCTACACCTTC. Amino acids: CASGLDFSLSGYTF.

The chain links TRBV7-9 to TRBJ2-1; tentatively, D is TRBD1 (6 bases). Germline CDR1 is SEHNR and CDR2 is FQNEAQ (reference sequence). Trimming removed 8 bases from V and 0 bases from J, with 8 bases in between. The CDR3 contains 13 residues. CDR3 protein: CASGGGSYNEQFF. CDR3 DNA: TGTGCCAGCGGGGGCGGCTCCTACAATGAGCAGTTCTTC.

This rearrangement joins TRBV2 to TRBJ1-5; D is unresolved. Germline assignment: CDR1 SNHLY and CDR2 FYNNEI. The CDR3 runs to 15 residues. V gave up 5 bases and J gave up 5 bases, with 16 bases separating them. The CDR3 protein is CASSTTAVEYQPQHF. In nucleotides, the CDR3 is TGTGCCAGCAGTACAACGGCGGTAGAGTATCAGCCCCAGCATTTT.

The chain links TRBV7-2 to TRBJ2-2, with TRBD2 as a possible D gene (5 bases). The V gene lost 4 bases and the J gene lost 5 bases, with 8 bases spanning the gap. The CDR3 is 13 amino acids. In germline, CDR1 is SGHTA, CDR2 FQGNSA. CDR3 sequence (DNA): TGTGCCAGCAGCTCCCCGGGGACCGGGGAGCTGTTTTTT. Protein product: CASSSPGTGELFF.

The rearrangement links TRBV20-1 to TRBJ1-2; D may be TRBD1 (6 bases). The CDR3 is 12 amino acids. V lost 3 bases and J 7 bases, leaving 12 bases between the germline ends. CDR1 and CDR2 (germline): DFQATT, SNEGSKA (reference sequence). CDR3 in DNA: TGCAGTGCTAGTGGGGGGGGCCTTGGCTACACCTTC. This codes for CSASGGGLGYTF.

Only one count was recorded for this clone. The chain couples TRBV5-6 to TRBJ2-5, with 8 bases identical to TRBD2. V gave up 10 bases and J gave up 7 bases; unmatched junction bases: 18. CDR1 SGHDT and CDR2 YYEEEE come from the germline V gene. This CDR3 has 15 residues. CDR3 DNA: TGTGCCCGCTGCTCGCGGGGGGCGGGGGGCCCGACCCAGTACTTC. Translating it yields CARCSRGAGGPTQYF.

This clone was seen a single time. V and J are TRBV19 and TRBJ1-2, with 9 bases fitting TRBD1. The CDR3 is made up of 15 amino acids. From germline, CDR1 is LNHDA and CDR2 SQIVND (reference sequence). J lost 7 bases, V lost 7 bases, and 13 bases had no gene match. Written as DNA, the CDR3 is TGTGCCAGTACCGATACAGGGGGCCAGAGGGGTGGCTACACCTTC. Encoded protein: CASTDTGGQRGGYTF. The full variable domain, in which reference TRBV19 and TRBJ1-2 provide the parts outside the CDR3, is DGGITQSPKYLFRKEGQNVTLSCEQNLNHDAMYWYRQDPGQGLRLIYYSQIVNDFQKGDIAEGYSVSREKKESFPLTVTSAQKNPTAFYLCASTDTGGQRGGYTFGSGTRLTVV.

This sequence joins TRBV5-1 and TRBJ1-2, with 7 bases that match TRBD1. The CDR3 spans 14 residues. The junction had 8 bases not matched to a gene; V was cut back by 3 bases and J by 6 bases. The germline V gene has CDR1 SGHRS and CDR2 YFSETQ. CDR3 sequence reads: CASSSTGAPHGYTF. The CDR3 nucleotides read TGCGCCAGCAGCTCCACAGGGGCGCCTCATGGCTACACCTTC.

This chain uses TRBV29-1 with TRBJ2-1; TRBD2 matches 10 bases. CDR1 and CDR2 (germline): SQVTM, ANQGSEA. This CDR3 contains 19 residues. After removal of 5 bases from V and 0 bases from J, the junction contained 16 bases not matched to a gene. Here the CDR3 reads CSVLRVVAGGHSSYNEQFF. The CDR3 region has the DNA TGCAGCGTTCTCCGGGTTGTAGCGGGGGGCCATAGCTCCTACAATGAGCAGTTCTTC.

The J gene is TRBJ1-3, the V gene TRBV10-3; D perhaps matches TRBD1 (5 bases). The CDR3 covers 14 residues. The V end was cut by 3 bases, the J end by 4 bases, with 10 bases between. Germline V gene sequence: CDR1 ENHRY, CDR2 SYGVKD. The CDR3 reads CAISEAGHGNTIYF. The CDR3 DNA reads as TGTGCCATCAGTGAAGCAGGGCACGGAAACACCATATATTTT.

The V and J genes are TRBV19 and TRBJ2-1, with 14 bases that match TRBD2. The germline V gene has CDR1 LNHDA and CDR2 SQIVND (reference sequence). After removal of 6 bases from V and 5 bases from J, the junction contained 6 bases not matched to a gene. The CDR3 is 16 amino acids. The CDR3 sequence is CASRRTSGGPDNEQFF. The CDR3 DNA sequence: TGTGCCAGTAGACGGACTAGCGGGGGGCCCGACAATGAGCAGTTCTTC.

The V call is TRBV4-1, the J call TRBJ1-2, with TRBD1 matching over 9 bases. With V trimmed by 4 bases and J by 7 bases, 13 bases remained unmatched. The CDR3 consists of 16 residues. Germline CDR1 reads MGHRA; CDR2 reads YSYEKL. CDR3 coding DNA: TGCGCCAGCAGCCCTCTGGCCGGGACAGGGCTAAGTGGCTACACCTTC. It is translated as CASSPLAGTGLSGYTF.

This sequence joins TRBV7-2 and TRBJ1-3; D is perhaps TRBD1 (5 bases). Trimming stripped 4 bases from V and 0 bases from J, with 10 bases between. The CDR3 has 15 amino acids. Germline values: CDR1 SGHTA, CDR2 FQGNSA. The CDR3 nucleotides read TGTGCCAGCAGCTCTGGGGGGGGCTCTGGAAACACCATATATTTT. This codes for CASSSGGGSGNTIYF. The full variable domain, with the rest looked up from reference TRBV7-2 and TRBJ1-3, is GAGVSQSPSNKVTEKGKDVELRCDPISGHTALYWYRQSLGQGLEFLIYFQGNSAPDKSGLPSDRFSAERTGGSVSTLTIQRTQQEDSAVYLCASSSGGGSGNTIYFGEGSWLTVV.

This rearrangement joins TRBV5-1 to TRBJ1-1; 8 nucleotides agree with TRBD1. Germline CDR1 SGHRS, CDR2 YFSETQ. J was trimmed by 9 bases and V by 4 bases; bases with no gene match: 14. This CDR3 comprises 15 residues. CDR3 in amino acids: CASSPGQGGIGKAFF. The CDR3 nucleotides read TGCGCCAGCAGCCCCGGACAGGGCGGAATCGGTAAAGCTTTCTTT.

J is TRBJ1-3 and V is TRBV5-1; D unresolved. Germline V gene sequence: CDR1 SGHRS, CDR2 YFSETQ. CDR3 length: 15 amino acids. V was shortened by 4 bases and J by 0 bases, with 11 bases between the two germline ends. This CDR3 is CASSLREGSGNTIYF. In DNA, the CDR3 is TGCGCCAGCAGCCTCCGGGAAGGCTCTGGAAACACCATATATTTT. Full variable domain (missing parts from reference TRBV5-1 and TRBJ1-3): KAGVTQTPRYLIKTRGQQVTLSCSPISGHRSVSWYQQTPGQGLQFLFEYFSETQRNKGNFPGRFSGRQFSNSRSEMNVSTLELGDSALYLCASSLREGSGNTIYFGEGSWLTVV.

The chain combines TRBV5-8 with TRBJ1-6, with 9 nucleotides matching TRBD1. This CDR3 comprises 15 residues. V trimming: 4 bases; J trimming: 14 bases; junction bases outside the gene matches: 13. Per germline, CDR1 SGHTS and CDR2 YDEGEE. The CDR3 nucleotides read TGTGCCAGCAGCCCGGCAGGACAGGGGATTGTCTCCCTCCACTTT. Its translation is CASSPAGQGIVSLHF. The full variable domain, with the rest looked up from reference TRBV5-8 and TRBJ1-6, is EAGVTQSPTHLIKTRGQQATLRCSPISGHTSVYWYQQALGLGLQFLLWYDEGEERNRGNFPPRFSGRQFPNYSSELNVNALELEDSALYLCASSPAGQGIVSLHFGNGTRLTVT.

The chain is built from TRBV5-4 and TRBJ2-7; a weak D match, TRBD1 (5 bases). Deletions cut 2 bases from V and 3 bases from J, with 9 bases between. Germline V gene data show CDR1 as SGHNT and CDR2 as YYREEE (reference sequence). The CDR3 is 13 residues long. The CDR3 is CASSFGRDYEQYF. In DNA, the CDR3 is TGTGCCAGCAGCTTCGGCAGGGACTACGAGCAGTACTTC.

The chain combines TRBV19 with TRBJ2-7; D remains unclear. This CDR3 contains 13 residues. V gave up 2 bases and J gave up 2 bases, with 7 bases separating them. Germline CDR1 is LNHDA and CDR2 is SQIVND (reference sequence). Here the CDR3 reads CASSITTTYEQYF. The DNA for the CDR3 is TGTGCCAGTAGTATAACTACTACCTACGAGCAGTACTTC. The complete variable domain, with remaining parts taken from reference TRBV19 and TRBJ2-7, reads DGGITQSPKYLFRKEGQNVTLSCEQNLNHDAMYWYRQDPGQGLRLIYYSQIVNDFQKGDIAEGYSVSREKKESFPLTVTSAQKNPTAFYLCASSITTTYEQYFGPGTRLTVT.

The chain joins TRBV7-2 to TRBJ1-5; D may be TRBD1 (5 bases). Trimming cost V 5 bases and J 3 bases, with 14 bases left between them. Per germline, CDR1 SGHTA and CDR2 FQGNSA. There are 15 residues in the CDR3. The CDR3 nucleotides are TGTGCCAGCAGCGCCGACGGGGACTACAATCAGCCCCAGCATTTT. Protein: CASSADGDYNQPQHF.